The 10 T cell receptor beta chains listed next were all sequenced from one sample in a study of OX40 agonist ivuxolimab in advanced cancers. Assay used: immunoSEQ multiplex PCR; TCRdb lists only in-frame clones, some missing. The data hold about 59,000 clones, with about 88% observed a single time. Material: CD4+ or CD8+ T cells sorted from blood, obtained in a trial of the OX40 agonist ivuxolimab. The receptors come from an adult with an advanced solid tumor such as melanoma, head and neck, liver or kidney cancer.

V gene TRBV28 combines with J gene TRBJ2-3, with 8 positions matching TRBD1. CDR3 length equals 17 residues. The V gene end was trimmed by 3 bases and the J gene end by 2 bases; junction bases not matched to a gene: 10. The germline V gene has CDR1 MDHEN and CDR2 SYDVKM. The CDR3 loop is CASSFYRGSTLTDTQYF. In nucleotides, the CDR3 is TGTGCCAGCAGTTTTTACAGGGGGTCGACCCTCACAGATACGCAGTATTTT.

The V gene is TRBV5-1, the J gene TRBJ2-7; D perhaps matches TRBD2 (7 bases). V lost 0 bases to trimming and J lost 3 bases, with 22 bases between them. The CDR3 has 18 amino acids. Germline V gene lookup returns CDR1 SGHRS and CDR2 YFSETQ. In DNA, the CDR3 is TGCGCCAGCAGCTTGGGAGTAGCGGGCTCTCAGGGGCACTACGAGCAGTACTTC. Translated, it gives CASSLGVAGSQGHYEQYF.

This chain connects TRBV9 to TRBJ2-2, with 7 bases aligning to TRBD2. Germline loops: CDR1 SGDLS, CDR2 YYNGEE. This CDR3 region has 17 residues. J lost 5 bases, V lost 1 base, and 11 bases had no gene match. The CDR3 nucleotides are TGTGCCAGCAGCGTACAGTTGCGCGGGAGAAGAACCGGGGAGCTGTTTTTT. This sequence encodes CASSVQLRGRRTGELFF.

This clone was seen only once. The chain combines TRBV11-2 with TRBJ2-7; TRBD1 matches 7 bases. The CDR3 length is 17 residues. Germline values: CDR1 SGHAT, CDR2 FQNNGV. J lost 4 bases, V lost 3 bases, and 15 bases had no gene match. The CDR3 sequence: CASSFLDRWSSRYEQYF. CDR3 sequence (DNA): TGTGCCAGCAGCTTCCTGGACAGGTGGTCAAGTAGGTACGAGCAGTACTTC.

This chain joins TRBV7-2 and TRBJ2-7; D is ambiguous. The V gene lost 1 base and the J gene lost 3 bases, with 7 bases spanning the gap. CDR1 is SGHTA, CDR2 FQGNSA, per germline. The CDR3 is 13 amino acids. DNA for the CDR3: TGTGCCAGCAGCTTAGGAGACCTCTACGAGCAGTACTTC. As protein: CASSLGDLYEQYF. The variable domain in full, completed from reference TRBV7-2 and TRBJ2-7, reads GAGVSQSPSNKVTEKGKDVELRCDPISGHTALYWYRQSLGQGLEFLIYFQGNSAPDKSGLPSDRFSAERTGGSVSTLTIQRTQQEDSAVYLCASSLGDLYEQYFGPGTRLTVT.

V and J are TRBV5-4 and TRBJ2-7, with TRBD2 matching 13 bases. This CDR3 spans 16 amino acids. Unmatched junction bases numbered 11, after V lost 4 bases and J lost 7 bases. The germline V gene has CDR1 SGHNT and CDR2 YYREEE (reference sequence). CDR3 coding DNA: TGTGCCAGCAGCCGCCCAGGGACTAGCGGGGTCCTAGAGCAGTACTTC. Its protein is CASSRPGTSGVLEQYF.

This clone was observed once. The chain combines TRBV7-2 with TRBJ1-5; 7 bases fit TRBD1. V lost 5 bases and J lost 1; bases outside the gene matches: 5. CDR1 SGHTA and CDR2 FQGNSA come from the germline V gene. The CDR3 runs 15 residues. In DNA form, the CDR3 reads TGTGCCAGCAGCCCCCGGACAGGAAGCAATCAGCCCCAGCATTTT. It encodes CASSPRTGSNQPQHF.

V and J are TRBV30 and TRBJ2-7; D gene ambiguous. This CDR3 is 11 amino acids long. From germline, CDR1 is GTSNPN and CDR2 SVGIG (reference sequence). Between the trimmed V and J ends, which lost 3 bases and 7 bases, there was a span of 10 bases. The CDR3 here is CAWRDGREQYF. CDR3 nucleotides: TGTGCCTGGAGGGATGGGCGGGAGCAGTACTTC.

This chain uses TRBV15 with TRBJ2-7; 9 bases align to TRBD1. Germline V gives CDR1 LNHNV, CDR2 YYDKDF (reference sequence). Trimming took 0 bases from V and 2 from J; bases not matched to a gene: 5. There are 16 residues in the CDR3. CDR3 loop: CATSRDTGQGPYEQYF. CDR3 bases: TGTGCCACCAGCAGAGACACGGGACAGGGACCCTACGAGCAGTACTTC.

This rearrangement joins TRBV6-1 to TRBJ2-1, with a weak D call TRBD2 (6 bases). The CDR3 sequence is 16 residues long. Per the germline V gene, CDR1 is MNHNS and CDR2 is SASEGT. V lost 2 bases, J lost 0 bases, and 11 bases lay in between. In DNA form, the CDR3 reads TGTGCCAGCAGTGAATCCCTAGCGAGCTCCTACAATGAGCAGTTCTTC. Its protein product is CASSESLASSYNEQFF.